These 28 T cell receptor beta chains were all obtained from the same sample, sequenced in a study of beta chain features in type 1 diabetes. General study results and limits: TCRB CDR3s were moderately but significantly shorter in Type 1 diabetes patients in all four CD4+ subsets.

Expressed TCRB transcripts were sequenced because the entire RNA isolate underwent reverse transcription. Sequencing used immunoSEQ multiplex PCR; TCRdb keeps in-frame clones, though not all of them. The sample has roughly 730,000 clones, roughly 13% seen once. Their target antigens are unknown. Input material: naive CD4+ T cells from blood. The receptors were sampled from a young man with type 1 diabetes.

A word on this clone: Other nucleotide sequences in the sample specify the same CDR3. The chain is built from TRBV29-1 and TRBJ1-5, with TRBD1 identical over 7 bases. The CDR3 consists of 12 residues. The trim removed 6 bases at V and 7 bases at J, leaving 6 bases unmatched. CDR1 and CDR2 from the germline V gene are SQVTM and ANQGSEA. CDR3 coding DNA: TGCAGCGTGGGGCAGGGGGGGCAGCCCCAGCATTTT. This translates into CSVGQGGQPQHF.

The CDR3 nucleotides read TGTGCCGGCGACACAGGGGAGGGTTCACCCCTCCACTTT. It specifies CAGDTGEGSPLHF. The chain combines TRBV6-1 with TRBJ1-6; 7 bases line up with TRBD1. The CDR3 has 13 residues. Germline-derived CDR1 and CDR2 are MNHNS and SASEGT. Losses at the gene ends were 11 bases for V and 9 bases for J; bases not matched to a gene: 10.

This chain joins TRBV5-1 and TRBJ1-1; D remains ambiguous. Trimming cost V 0 bases and J 10 bases, with 10 bases left between them. There are 12 residues in the CDR3. The germline V gene encodes CDR1 SGHRS and CDR2 YFSETQ. The CDR3 region is CASSLDGEGAFF. The DNA for the CDR3 is TGCGCCAGCAGCTTGGATGGGGAAGGAGCTTTCTTT.

This chain joins TRBV7-2 and TRBJ1-2; weak D call: TRBD1 (6 bases). The CDR3 sequence is 12 residues long. Germline V CDR1 and CDR2: SGHTA, FQGNSA. V lost 5 bases and J lost 5, with 9 bases in between. The CDR3 nucleotides are TGTGCCAGCAGCCAAAGGGGGTATGGCTACACCTTC. This codes for CASSQRGYGYTF.

Here the CDR3 DNA reads TGTGCCAGCAGCTTGGGAATAGCCCCTGATCTGGAAGATACGCAGTATTTT. This codes for CASSLGIAPDLEDTQYF. The chain recombines TRBV5-4 with TRBJ2-3; the D is unclear. Germline-derived CDR1 and CDR2 are SGHNT and YYREEE (reference sequence). V was shortened by 0 bases and J by 5 bases, with 19 bases between the two germline ends. The CDR3 runs to 17 residues.

The chain is built from TRBV11-2 and TRBJ2-4, with D unclear. Per the germline V gene, CDR1 is SGHAT and CDR2 is FQNNGV. Trimming took 5 bases from V and 3 from J, leaving 17 bases between them. This CDR3 comprises 16 residues. The DNA for the CDR3 is TGTGCCAGCAGCCAAGATTCACCGGGCCTCAAAAACATTCAGTACTTC. It is translated as CASSQDSPGLKNIQYF. Full variable domain (missing parts from reference TRBV11-2 and TRBJ2-4): EAGVAQSPRYKIIEKRQSVAFWCNPISGHATLYWYQQILGQGPKLLIQFQNNGVVDDSQLPKDRFSAERLKGVDSTLKIQPAKLEDSAVYLCASSQDSPGLKNIQYFGAGTRLSVL.

The rearrangement uses TRBV25-1 and TRBJ1-4; weak D call: TRBD1 (5 bases). V was cut by 1 base and J by 8 bases, with 11 bases left in between. The CDR3 sequence is 14 residues long. The germline CDR1 and CDR2 sequences are MGHDK and SYGVNS. DNA for the CDR3: TGTGCCAGCAGTGAATTTAGGGGAGTAGAAAAACTGTTTTTT. The encoded protein is CASSEFRGVEKLFF.

This chain uses TRBV6-6 with TRBJ2-5; D is perhaps TRBD2 (5 bases). Germline V gene lookup returns CDR1 MNHNY and CDR2 SVGAGI (reference sequence). The CDR3 contains 14 residues. Trimming shortened V by 2 bases and J by 8 bases, and 15 bases separated the two germline ends. The DNA of the CDR3 is TGTGCCAGCAGTTACGGGCAGGCGGGCCGAACCCAGTACTTC. It is translated as CASSYGQAGRTQYF.

The J gene is TRBJ2-7, the V gene TRBV6-5; 7 nucleotides match TRBD1. The CDR3 totals 15 residues. CDR1 is MNHEY, CDR2 SVGAGI, per germline. The V segment lost 7 bases and the J segment 3 bases; nucleotides outside the gene matches: 12. CDR3 in amino acids: CASTYRITGDYEQYF. CDR3 DNA sequence: TGTGCCAGCACCTATCGGATTACAGGGGACTACGAGCAGTACTTC.

This clone came up a few times. The V call is TRBV6-1, the J call TRBJ1-6; tentative D call: TRBD1 (5 bases). The CDR3 length is 14 residues. Trimming removed 6 bases from V and 10 bases from J, with 16 bases in between. CDR1 is MNHNS, CDR2 SASEGT, per germline. CDR3 loop: CASSRDPWKSPLHF. The CDR3 DNA is TGTGCCAGCAGCCGGGACCCCTGGAAGTCACCCCTCCACTTT.

The chain has TRBV7-2 and TRBJ1-2; D is unclear. The CDR3 length is 14 residues. Germline CDR1 SGHTA, CDR2 FQGNSA. V was pared by 1 base and J by 4 bases, with 10 bases between. The CDR3 DNA reads TGTGCCAGCAGCTTAGGAGAACGGGCCTATGGCTACACCTTC. Its protein is CASSLGERAYGYTF.

This clone was seen ten or more times. CDR3: CASRDQETQYF. CDR3 DNA sequence: TGTGCCAGCAGGGACCAAGAGACCCAGTACTTC. The chain uses TRBV2 and TRBJ2-5; no clear D. The germline CDR1 and CDR2 sequences are SNHLY and FYNNEI. Trimming removed 6 bases from V and 0 bases from J, with 2 bases in between. This CDR3 has 11 amino acids.

J is TRBJ2-7 and V is TRBV4-2; the D is unclear. The germline V gene has CDR1 LGHNA and CDR2 YNFKEQ. This CDR3 region has 14 residues. Between the trimmed V and J ends, which lost 0 bases and 2 bases, there was a span of 8 bases. The CDR3 reads CASSQDWATYEQYF. CDR3 DNA sequence: TGTGCCAGCAGCCAAGATTGGGCTACCTACGAGCAGTACTTC.

This clone turned up a few times. V usage is TRBV6-5 and J usage is TRBJ2-1; 7 nucleotides line up with TRBD1. CDR1 is MNHEY, CDR2 SVGAGI, per germline. The trim removed 5 bases at V and 4 bases at J, leaving 5 bases unmatched. The CDR3 spans 14 residues. This CDR3 is CASSNDREYNEQFF. CDR3 sequence (DNA): TGTGCCAGCAGTAACGACAGGGAATACAATGAGCAGTTCTTC.

Details on this clone: Other DNA variants within this sample encode the same CDR3. The chain uses TRBV4-1 and TRBJ1-1; TRBD1 agrees at 7 bases. This CDR3 contains 14 residues. With 4 bases clipped from V and 5 bases from J, the junction kept 7 bases outside the gene matches. Germline V gene data show CDR1 as MGHRA and CDR2 as YSYEKL. The CDR3 DNA is TGCGCCAGCAGCCGAGACAGGGCGAGGACTGAAGCTTTCTTT. Its protein is CASSRDRARTEAFF.

The chain has TRBV6-5 and TRBJ2-3; D is possibly TRBD2 (6 bases). This CDR3 contains 14 residues. The germline V gene encodes CDR1 MNHEY and CDR2 SVGAGI. With 0 bases removed from V and 4 bases from J, the gap between germline ends came to 8 bases. CDR3 loop: CASSYSGTPDTQYF. DNA of the CDR3: TGTGCCAGCAGTTACTCGGGGACTCCAGATACGCAGTATTTT.

There are a few counts of this clone. The chain uses TRBV9 and TRBJ2-3, with D maybe TRBD2 (6 bases). Deletions cut 3 bases from V and 5 bases from J, with 7 bases between. The CDR3 extends over 12 amino acids. The germline V gene encodes CDR1 SGDLS and CDR2 YYNGEE. CDR3 region: CASSAGLDTQYF. CDR3 bases: TGTGCCAGCAGCGCGGGACTAGATACGCAGTATTTT.

The chain has TRBV5-4 and TRBJ2-7, with TRBD1 matching 9 bases. Germline loops: CDR1 SGHNT, CDR2 YYREEE (reference sequence). CDR3 length: 13 amino acids. V shed 3 bases and J 2 bases; nucleotides not matched to a gene: 0. The CDR3 DNA reads as TGTGCCAGCAGCTGGGACAGGGCCTACGAGCAGTACTTC. Its protein is CASSWDRAYEQYF.

The chain couples TRBV5-1 to TRBJ2-1; TRBD2 is a possible D gene (5 bases). In germline, CDR1 is SGHRS, CDR2 YFSETQ. V was shortened by 5 bases and J by 10 bases, with 19 bases between the two germline ends. CDR3 length: 14 residues. CDR3 sequence reads: CASRPLTTRGEQFF. The CDR3 region has the DNA TGCGCCAGCAGGCCTTTGACTACCCGTGGGGAGCAGTTCTTC.

Here the CDR3 reads CASTGSPVALPSGELFF. CDR3 DNA sequence: TGTGCCAGCACGGGGAGCCCGGTTGCCCTTCCGTCCGGGGAGCTGTTTTTT. The J gene is TRBJ2-2, the V gene TRBV18, with D maybe TRBD2 (5 bases). The germline V gene encodes CDR1 KGHSH and CDR2 LQKENI. CDR3 length: 17 residues. The V end was cut by 8 bases, the J end by 6 bases, with 25 bases between. Based on the CDR3 plus reference TRBV18 and TRBJ2-2, the full variable domain is NAGVMQNPRHLVRRRGQEARLRCSPMKGHSHVYWYRQLPEEGLKFMVYLQKENIIDESGMPKERFSAEFPKEGPSILRIQQVVRGDSAAYFCASTGSPVALPSGELFFGEGSRLTVL.

The chain couples TRBV15 to TRBJ2-1, with D perhaps TRBD1 or TRBD2 (6 bases each). The V gene's germline CDR1 is LNHNV and CDR2 YYDKDF (reference sequence). The CDR3 loop spans 14 amino acids. V was trimmed by 1 base and J by 8 bases, leaving 12 bases between them. The CDR3 here is CATSRVIGGYEQFF. CDR3 DNA: TGTGCCACCAGCAGAGTTATCGGGGGCTATGAGCAGTTCTTC.

This clone was seen more than once but under ten times. The V gene is TRBV25-1, the J gene TRBJ2-6; D is perhaps TRBD1 or TRBD2 (5 bases each). Germline CDR1 MGHDK, CDR2 SYGVNS. V shed 1 base and J shed 4 bases, with 11 bases lying between them. The CDR3 runs to 16 residues. CDR3 region: CASSELEGTGANVLTF. In DNA form, the CDR3 reads TGTGCCAGCAGTGAATTAGAGGGGACCGGGGCCAACGTCCTGACTTTC.

The chain joins TRBV2 to TRBJ1-4; possibly TRBD1 for D (5 bases). Deletions cut 9 bases from V and 7 bases from J, with 15 bases between. CDR1 SNHLY and CDR2 FYNNEI come from the germline V gene. There are 13 residues in the CDR3. The CDR3 DNA sequence: TGTGCCAGGAAAAGTCCCGGGGCTGAAAAACTGTTTTTT. Translated: CARKSPGAEKLFF.

This rearrangement joins TRBV5-1 to TRBJ2-3; D gene unclear. Deletions cut 5 bases from V and 0 bases from J, with 10 bases between. Looked up from germline, CDR1 is SGHRS and CDR2 is YFSETQ. This CDR3 region has 14 residues. This CDR3 is CASRPSVSTDTQYF. The CDR3 DNA is TGCGCCAGCAGGCCAAGCGTAAGCACAGATACGCAGTATTTT.

This clone was counted between two and nine times. J is TRBJ1-1 and V is TRBV19; D is unclear. Trimming stripped 5 bases from V and 5 bases from J, with 15 bases between. The CDR3 runs to 14 residues. Germline CDR1 is LNHDA and CDR2 is SQIVND (reference sequence). In nucleotides, the CDR3 is TGTGCCAGTAGTTTCTGGGCAGGAGAGACTGAAGCTTTCTTT. Translated: CASSFWAGETEAFF.

This clone came up a few times. The rearrangement uses TRBV7-3 and TRBJ1-1; D perhaps matches TRBD1 (5 bases). Germline assignment: CDR1 SGHTA and CDR2 FQGTGA. Trimming cost V 1 base and J 5 bases, with 14 bases left between them. The CDR3 is 15 amino acids. This CDR3 reads CASSLIHGTGTEAFF. CDR3 DNA: TGTGCCAGCAGCTTAATTCACGGGACCGGGACTGAAGCTTTCTTT.

This clone came up a few times. V and J are TRBV5-1 and TRBJ2-3; TRBD2 matches at 9 bases. This CDR3 is built from 16 residues. Trimming at V came to 5 bases and at J to 2 bases, leaving 9 bases not matched to a gene. Looked up from germline, CDR1 is SGHRS and CDR2 is YFSETQ. CDR3 DNA: TGCGCCAGCAGTTTCCTAGCGGGGACAGACACAGATACGCAGTATTTT. It encodes CASSFLAGTDTDTQYF.

The chain recombines TRBV14 with TRBJ1-5; TRBD1 agrees at 8 bases. V lost 9 bases and J lost 4; bases outside the gene matches: 5. Germline CDR1 is SGHDN and CDR2 is FVKESK. The CDR3 length is 13 residues. The chain's CDR3 is CASSGQVNQPQHF. The CDR3 coding sequence is TGTGCCAGTTCGGGACAGGTTAATCAGCCCCAGCATTTT.